This T cell receptor (beta chain) was recorded in a study of OX40 agonist ivuxolimab in advanced cancers. Profiled with immunoSEQ multiplex PCR; TCRdb holds only in-frame clones, not every one. The repertoire consists of some 59,000 clones, with about 90% occurring once and the leading ten covering approximately 4.6%. With regard to this clone: Its specificity is not known.

Germline V gene data show CDR1 as SGHNT and CDR2 as YYREEE (reference sequence). This CDR3 contains 12 residues. V was trimmed by 0 bases and J by 4 bases, leaving 4 bases between them. General study findings and limits: Undetermined was the antigen specificity of the expanded peripheral T cells.

The V and J genes are TRBV5-4 and TRBJ1-2; D gene unclear. Sequenced here: CD4+ or CD8+ T cells sorted from blood, sampled in a trial of the OX40 agonist ivuxolimab. This receptor was taken from an adult with an advanced solid tumor such as melanoma, head and neck, liver or kidney cancer. CDR3 protein: CASSLDGYGYTF. CDR3 DNA: TGTGCCAGCAGCTTGGATGGCTATGGCTACACCTTC.